The 26 T cell receptor beta chains in this list originate from one sample, sequenced in a study of identical twins. TCRdb reanalysed the 5' RACE reads using MiXCR and keeps one entry per CDR3 protein. The sample includes more than 1.5 million distinct CDR3 sequences, about 31% of them seen just once. Material for sequencing was cord blood. These receptors were obtained from a newborn girl in good health.

This clonotype was observed at least ten times. This chain links TRBV5-1 with TRBJ2-3, with TRBD2 matching 7 bases. The CDR3 is 14 residues long. With V trimmed by 0 bases and J by 5 bases, 3 bases remained unmatched. Germline V gene lookup returns CDR1 SGHRS and CDR2 YFSETQ. Here the CDR3 reads CASSLAGTKDTQYF. CDR3 coding DNA: TGCGCCAGCAGCTTGGCCGGGACTAAAGATACGCAGTATTTT.

Note on this clonotype: A much larger clone lies one base from this, so it may be a read error. V usage is TRBV28 and J usage is TRBJ2-3; a possible D gene is TRBD2 (5 bases). There are 15 residues in the CDR3. CDR1 and CDR2 from the germline V gene are MDHEN and SYDVKM. CDR3 nucleotide sequence: TGTGCCAGCGGTTTGGGCGAGACGAGGGTAAGGACGCAGTATTTT. As protein: CASGLGETRVRTQYF.

The genes are TRBV20-1 and TRBJ1-1, with 7 bases matching TRBD1. CDR1 is DFQATT and CDR2 is SNEGSKA in the germline V gene (reference sequence). V shed 1 base, J shed 2 bases, and the junction held 7 bases outside the gene matches. The CDR3 has 15 amino acids. The CDR3, as DNA: TGCAGTGCTAGAGCCCTACAGGGGTCTAACACTGAAGCTTTCTTT. Its translation is CSARALQGSNTEAFF.

This chain connects TRBV12-3 or TRBV12-4 to TRBJ1-3; D not resolved. The CDR3 spans 14 residues. V lost 5 bases, J lost 0 bases, and 8 bases lay in between. Here the CDR3 DNA reads TGTGCCAGCAGTGCACAGATCTCTGGAAACACCATATATTTT. The encoded protein is CASSAQISGNTIYF.

The chain links TRBV4-2 to TRBJ2-1; 8 nucleotides line up with TRBD2. This CDR3 is 16 amino acids long. Germline V gives CDR1 LGHNA, CDR2 YNFKEQ. V shed 0 bases, J shed 8 bases, and the junction held 9 bases outside the gene matches. The CDR3 loop is CASSQDLSGSWDEQFF. CDR3 in DNA: TGTGCCAGCAGCCAAGATTTAAGCGGGAGTTGGGATGAGCAGTTCTTC.

In its sample, this clonotype was seen a few times. The chain uses TRBV29-1 and TRBJ2-2; TRBD2 might be the D (5 bases). Germline loops: CDR1 SQVTM, CDR2 ANQGSEA. This CDR3 has 11 amino acids. V lost 7 bases to trimming and J lost 6 bases, with 9 bases between them. This CDR3 reads CSATGSGELFF. Here the CDR3 DNA reads TGCAGCGCCACGGGATCCGGGGAGCTGTTTTTT.

This clonotype appeared a few times. The chain joins TRBV6-5 to TRBJ1-4; TRBD1 matches 7 bases. V lost 2 bases to trimming and J lost 0 bases; unmatched junction nucleotides: 6. The germline V gene encodes CDR1 MNHEY and CDR2 SVGAGI. This CDR3 region has 17 residues. The CDR3 DNA is TGTGCCAGCAGTTACCGTCGTCAGGGGGCAACTAATGAAAAACTGTTTTTT. Its protein is CASSYRRQGATNEKLFF.

The V call is TRBV9, the J call TRBJ2-3; D not certain. The CDR3 consists of 17 residues. Germline CDR1 and CDR2: SGDLS and YYNGEE. Trimming left V 4 bases short and J 2 bases short, with 20 bases between. The CDR3 is CASSQEASLRYTDTQYF. Written as DNA, the CDR3 is TGTGCCAGCAGCCAAGAGGCGAGCCTAAGGTACACAGATACGCAGTATTTT.

This chain links TRBV6-5 with TRBJ1-6; possibly TRBD1 for D (6 bases). Germline values: CDR1 MNHEY, CDR2 SVGAGI. Trimming cost V 4 bases and J 8 bases, with 15 bases left between them. This CDR3 comprises 15 residues. The CDR3 loop reads CASSSPEGGDSPLHF. In DNA, the CDR3 is TGTGCCAGCAGTTCCCCCGAGGGGGGGGATTCACCCCTCCACTTT.

This clonotype appeared many times. This sequence joins TRBV15 and TRBJ2-1; TRBD2 aligns across 9 bases. Germline CDR1 is LNHNV and CDR2 is YYDKDF (reference sequence). This CDR3 is 15 amino acids long. The J segment lost 1 base and the V segment lost 8 bases, leaving 6 bases of the junction unmatched. This CDR3 reads CATSSGRLSYNEQFF. CDR3 DNA sequence: TGTGCCACCTCCAGCGGGAGGTTGTCCTACAATGAGCAGTTCTTC.

As for this clonotype: Its ends do not fully match the called genes, so a read error is possible. The J gene is TRBJ2-2, the V gene TRBV5-1; no reliable D call. The CDR3 extends over 14 amino acids. Germline V gives CDR1 SGHRS, CDR2 YFSETQ. This chain's CDR3 is CASSTGLNTGELFF. The CDR3 DNA reads TGTGCCAGCAGTACGGGCCTGAACACCGGGGAGCTGTTTTTT. Using reference TRBV5-1 and TRBJ2-2 for the parts outside the CDR3, the full variable domain is KAGVTQTPRYLIKTRGQQVTLSCSPISGHRSVSWYQQTPGQGLQFLFEYFSETQRNKGNFPGRFSGRQFSNSRSEMNVSTLELGDSALYLCASSTGLNTGELFFGEGSRLTVL.

The gene calls are TRBV4-1 and TRBJ2-5; D is unresolved. Germline CDR1 reads MGHRA; CDR2 reads YSYEKL. Trimming removed 4 bases from V and 1 base from J, with 7 bases in between. This CDR3 region has 13 residues. The CDR3 region has the DNA TGCGCCAGCAGCCGTTGGGTCCAAGAGACCCAGTACTTC. Protein sequence: CASSRWVQETQYF.

A few counts support this clonotype. This sequence joins TRBV24-1 and TRBJ2-1; tentative D call: TRBD2 (6 bases). Germline V gene lookup returns CDR1 KGHDR and CDR2 SFDVKD. The V gene lost 6 bases and the J gene lost 3 bases, with 14 bases spanning the gap. The CDR3 is 15 amino acids. This CDR3 is CATSSWTMDYNEQFF. In DNA form, the CDR3 reads TGTGCCACCAGTTCCTGGACTATGGACTACAATGAGCAGTTCTTC.

J is TRBJ2-5 and V is TRBV20-1, with D perhaps TRBD2 (6 bases). The CDR3 spans 17 residues. Trimming stripped 3 bases from V and 4 bases from J, with 24 bases between. Germline V gene data show CDR1 as DFQATT and CDR2 as SNEGSKA (reference sequence). The CDR3 sequence is CSASRGGRGSVIETQYF. The CDR3 DNA sequence: TGCAGTGCTAGTAGGGGCGGTCGGGGGTCTGTTATAGAGACCCAGTACTTC.

This chain joins TRBV19 and TRBJ1-5, with 9 bases identical to TRBD1. V was clipped by 5 bases and J by 13 bases; unmatched bases: 12. CDR3 size: 14 residues. Germline CDR1 reads LNHDA; CDR2 reads SQIVND (reference sequence). CDR3: CASSWDREVPKQHF. The DNA for the CDR3 is TGTGCCAGTAGTTGGGACAGGGAGGTTCCTAAACAGCATTTT.

This clonotype was observed a single time. One base away lies a much larger clone, so this may be a sequencing read error. V gene TRBV11-2 combines with J gene TRBJ2-1; 10 nucleotides match TRBD2. Germline assignment: CDR1 SGHAT and CDR2 FQNNGV. There are 15 residues in the CDR3. V was clipped by 5 bases and J by 10 bases; unmatched bases: 11. The CDR3 DNA is TGTGCCAGCAGCATCCGGACTAGCGGCCCCTACGAGCAGTTCTTC. Translating gives CASSIRTSGPYEQFF.

The V call is TRBV2, the J call TRBJ1-2; D might be TRBD1 (5 bases). The CDR3 is 17 amino acids. Germline V gives CDR1 SNHLY, CDR2 FYNNEI. V was cut by 2 bases and J by 4 bases, with 20 bases left in between. The CDR3 sequence: CASSERGSGLTLYGYTF. The CDR3 nucleotides are TGTGCCAGCAGTGAACGTGGGTCAGGGTTGACCCTCTATGGCTACACCTTC. The full variable domain, its missing parts supplied by reference TRBV2 and TRBJ1-2, is EPEVTQTPSHQVTQMGQEVILRCVPISNHLYFYWYRQILGQKVEFLVSFYNNEISEKSEIFDDQFSVERPDGSNFTLKIRSTKLEDSAMYFCASSERGSGLTLYGYTFGSGTRLTVV.

The gene calls are TRBV20-1 and TRBJ2-5; 12 bases map to TRBD2. The DNA end is a closer match to TRBJ2-7, so the J assignment may be wrong. The germline V gene has CDR1 DFQATT and CDR2 SNEGSKA (reference sequence). The CDR3 extends over 15 amino acids. CDR3 bases: TGCAGTGCTACTCGGCCGGGACTAGCGGGTATCGAGCAGTACTTC. Translated, it gives CSATRPGLAGIEQYF.

In this sample, this clonotype turned up once. V usage is TRBV4-1 and J usage is TRBJ2-3, with 9 bases fitting TRBD2. The CDR3 is 15 amino acids. V lost 1 base to trimming and J lost 6 bases; unmatched junction nucleotides: 5. Per the germline V gene, CDR1 is MGHRA and CDR2 is YSYEKL. The CDR3 sequence: CASSQGLAVRDTQYF. DNA of the CDR3: TGCGCCAGCAGCCAAGGACTAGCGGTGCGGGATACGCAGTATTTT.

The V call is TRBV4-1, the J call TRBJ1-1; D may be TRBD1 (6 bases). V gave up 0 bases and J gave up 4 bases, with 18 bases separating them. The germline V gene encodes CDR1 MGHRA and CDR2 YSYEKL. The CDR3 has 17 amino acids. CDR3 amino acids: CASSQDGIRQAATEAFF. In nucleotides, the CDR3 is TGCGCCAGCAGCCAAGATGGGATTCGACAGGCCGCCACTGAAGCTTTCTTT.

The chain is built from TRBV29-1 and TRBJ2-5; D gene unclear. CDR3 length: 10 amino acids. Trimming took off 7 bases at V and 3 bases at J, with 6 bases between the two ends. Looked up from germline, CDR1 is SQVTM and CDR2 is ANQGSEA. The CDR3 nucleotides are TGCAGCGGCACGGAAGAGACCCAGTACTTC. This gives the protein CSGTEETQYF.

This clonotype has a handful of counts. The rearrangement joins TRBV4-1 to TRBJ2-3, with a possible D match to TRBD2 (6 bases). This CDR3 is built from 15 residues. The germline gives CDR1 MGHRA, CDR2 YSYEKL. V gave up 2 bases and J gave up 2 bases, with 11 bases separating them. The CDR3 DNA is TGCGCCAGCAGCCAACTAGCGAGACTCACAGATACGCAGTATTTT. Its translation is CASSQLARLTDTQYF.

The genes are TRBV6-5 and TRBJ2-7; D call uncertain. The CDR3 is 14 amino acids. With 2 bases removed from V and 3 bases from J, the gap between germline ends came to 11 bases. The V gene's germline CDR1 is MNHEY and CDR2 SVGAGI. The CDR3, as DNA: TGTGCCAGCAGTTACCCCCCCATGAGCTACGAGCAGTACTTC. Translating gives CASSYPPMSYEQYF.

The chain's CDR3 is CASRDPRDLYEQYF. The CDR3 DNA follows: TGTGCCAGCAGGGATCCACGAGACCTCTACGAGCAGTACTTC. The chain couples TRBV6-2 or TRBV6-3 to TRBJ2-7, with D unresolved. CDR1 and CDR2 from the germline V gene are MNHEY and SVGEGT. The CDR3 extends over 14 amino acids. V was trimmed by 6 bases and J by 3 bases, leaving 15 bases between them.

This clonotype appeared a few times. The gene calls are TRBV25-1 and TRBJ1-1; 9 nucleotides line up with TRBD1. CDR1 MGHDK and CDR2 SYGVNS come from the germline V gene. This CDR3 has 14 amino acids. Trimming cost V 4 bases and J 4 bases; bases outside gene matches: 4. CDR3 loop: CASSARTGVTEAFF. CDR3 bases: TGTGCCAGCAGTGCCAGGACAGGGGTCACTGAAGCTTTCTTT.

This clonotype occurred a few times. The CDR3 spells CASSPRRRGNQPQHF. The CDR3 coding sequence is TGTGCCAGCAGCCCTCGACGGAGGGGCAATCAGCCCCAGCATTTT. The chain uses TRBV12-3 or TRBV12-4 and TRBJ1-5; D is ambiguous. V lost 6 bases and J 2 bases, leaving 14 bases between the germline ends. This CDR3 region has 15 residues.